This entry lists 13 T cell receptor beta chains sequenced from one sample in a study of T cell responses to AZD1222 COVID-19 vaccine. The assay was immunoSEQ multiplex PCR, and TCRdb's table has in-frame clones only and misses some. The sample lists roughly 180,000 clones, 90% to 95% occurring once. Sequencing was performed on peripheral blood, taken on day 0 of AZD1222 vaccination. The receptors originated from an adult in good health.

The chain recombines TRBV29-1 with TRBJ2-5; 7 positions match TRBD1. CDR3 length equals 14 residues. From germline, CDR1 is SQVTM and CDR2 ANQGSEA. V was pared by 8 bases and J by 7 bases, with 16 bases of the junction left unmatched. CDR3 coding DNA: TGCAGCACAGGGACAGATACAGACGTGAGGACCCAGTACTTC. It yields the protein CSTGTDTDVRTQYF.

V is TRBV27 and J is TRBJ2-7, with TRBD2 matching over 11 bases. The CDR3 length is 14 residues. V dropped 5 bases and J dropped 4; count of bases not matched to a gene: 4. In germline, CDR1 is MNHEY, CDR2 SMNVEV (reference sequence). CDR3 bases: TGTGCCAGCAGTCCTGGGACTAGCGGATACGAGCAGTACTTC. It encodes CASSPGTSGYEQYF.

The genes are TRBV12-3 or TRBV12-4 and TRBJ2-5, with D hard to call. The V and J ends lost 6 bases and 4 bases respectively, with 9 bases between them. The CDR3 totals 12 residues. In nucleotides, the CDR3 is TGTGCCAGCAGCCATCTCAGAGAGACCCAGTACTTC. Protein: CASSHLRETQYF.

This chain connects TRBV6-1 to TRBJ2-5, with D perhaps TRBD1 (5 bases). The CDR3 is 13 amino acids. Germline assignment: CDR1 MNHNS and CDR2 SASEGT. Deletions cut 3 bases from V and 4 bases from J, with 9 bases between. This CDR3 is CASSDGRAETQYF. The CDR3 region has the DNA TGTGCCAGCAGTGACGGCAGGGCAGAGACCCAGTACTTC.

The chain has TRBV6-2 or TRBV6-3 and TRBJ1-3; D uncertain. Looked up from germline, CDR1 is MNHEY and CDR2 is SVGEGT. The CDR3 has 13 amino acids. The V end lost 6 bases, the J end lost 7 bases, and 13 bases lay between the germline ends. DNA of the CDR3: TGTGCCAGCAGCCTGAAATACGGGAACACCATATATTTT. It translates to CASSLKYGNTIYF.

CDR3 sequence (DNA): TGTGCCAGCAGTCGGGTTTACACCGGGGAGCTGTTTTTT. Its translation is CASSRVYTGELFF. V is TRBV6-5 and J is TRBJ2-2; D is ambiguous. Trimming left V 5 bases short and J 3 bases short, with 7 bases between. The CDR3 spans 13 residues. The germline V gene encodes CDR1 MNHEY and CDR2 SVGAGI.

CDR3 protein: CASSLGQGAGYTF. The CDR3 nucleotides are TGTGCCAGCAGTCTTGGACAGGGGGCGGGCTACACCTTC. The genes are TRBV27 and TRBJ1-2; TRBD1 aligns across 11 bases. CDR1 and CDR2 from the germline V gene are MNHEY and SMNVEV (reference sequence). The CDR3 runs 13 residues. V dropped 5 bases and J dropped 8; count of bases not matched to a gene: 4.

The chain employs TRBV7-8 and TRBJ2-7; D ambiguous. V shed 1 base and J shed 3 bases, with 10 bases lying between them. The CDR3 sequence is 14 residues long. Germline CDR1 is SGHVS and CDR2 is FQNEAQ. The CDR3 bases are TGTGCCAGCAGCTTAGTAGAGAACGGCTACGAGCAGTACTTC. Protein sequence: CASSLVENGYEQYF. Filled out from reference TRBV7-8 and TRBJ2-7, the complete variable domain reads GAGVSQSPRYKVAKRGQDVALRCDPISGHVSLFWYQQALGQGPEFLTYFQNEAQLDKSGLPSDRFFAERPEGSVSTLKIQRTQQEDSAVYLCASSLVENGYEQYFGPGTRLTVT.

The sample holds one count of this clone. The genes are TRBV7-2 and TRBJ2-5, with 12 nucleotides matching TRBD2. This CDR3 has 17 amino acids. Germline CDR1 reads SGHTA; CDR2 reads FQGNSA. Trimming took 1 base from V and 2 from J; bases not matched to a gene: 5. CDR3 region: CASSLDLAGGWQETQYF. The CDR3 DNA follows: TGTGCCAGCAGCTTAGACCTAGCGGGGGGGTGGCAAGAGACCCAGTACTTC.

This clone has only one observation. J is TRBJ2-1 and V is TRBV19, with TRBD2 identical over 12 bases. Germline values: CDR1 LNHDA, CDR2 SQIVND (reference sequence). The V segment lost 6 bases and the J segment 6 bases; nucleotides outside the gene matches: 9. The CDR3 is made up of 16 amino acids. CDR3 nucleotide sequence: TGTGCCAGTAGGTCTAGCGGGAGGGGGACTTCCAATGAGCAGTTCTTC. It is translated as CASRSSGRGTSNEQFF.

This clone appeared a single time. This sequence joins TRBV18 and TRBJ1-5; D ambiguous. The V and J ends lost 2 bases and 3 bases respectively, with 11 bases between them. This CDR3 contains 15 residues. Germline values: CDR1 KGHSH, CDR2 LQKENI. The CDR3 loop reads CASSPEQVSNQPQHF. CDR3 sequence (DNA): TGTGCCAGCTCACCAGAGCAGGTTTCCAATCAGCCCCAGCATTTT. Full variable domain (rest looked up from reference TRBV18 and TRBJ1-5): NAGVMQNPRHLVRRRGQEARLRCSPMKGHSHVYWYRQLPEEGLKFMVYLQKENIIDESGMPKERFSAEFPKEGPSILRIQQVVRGDSAAYFCASSPEQVSNQPQHFGDGTRLSIL.

The chain joins TRBV30 to TRBJ2-5, with 7 bases identical to TRBD1. Germline V lookup: CDR1 GTSNPN, CDR2 SVGIG (reference sequence). Unmatched junction bases numbered 6, after V lost 3 bases and J lost 5 bases. This CDR3 is 13 amino acids long. This CDR3 is CAWSKGQWETQYF. In nucleotides, the CDR3 is TGTGCCTGGAGCAAGGGACAGTGGGAGACCCAGTACTTC.

CDR3 bases: TGCGCCAGCAGCAACCAGCGGGGGGAGCTGTTTTTT. This sequence encodes CASSNQRGELFF. The rearrangement uses TRBV4-1 and TRBJ2-2; TRBD2 might be the D (5 bases). With 5 bases removed from V and 8 bases from J, the gap between germline ends came to 9 bases. This CDR3 region has 12 residues. The germline V gene has CDR1 MGHRA and CDR2 YSYEKL.